A single T cell receptor beta chain is shown here with its context. This clone was recorded only once. What this receptor recognizes is not known. Base qualities are not at hand, and no much larger clone is one base apart. The entry originates in a study of blood T cell repertoires in COVID-19 (dated by TCRdb to 2020 to 2022). About the study as a whole: Samples covering the acute and convalescent phases of COVID-19 were provided by collaborators in the United States, Italy and Spain. Samples came from the ongoing ImmuneRACE study (first 160 participants) plus 1,254 subjects from 6 global collaborators. The prospective study material was composed of cDNA or gDNA derived from T cells, B-cell-depleted T cells, or PBMCs. The repertoires were released in a freely available public database meant as a resource for research on the immune response to SARS-CoV-2. Deeply sampled blood TCRbeta repertoires from subjects exposed to, actively infected with, or recovered from COVID-19 were included in the dataset. HLA class I and class II types, where available, came from metadata supplied by the sample provider rather than from assay-based typing. Nearly every sample came with metadata listing a de-identified subject ID, COVID-19 status, age in years and sex. Broader findings and caveats from the paper: The amount of clinical and demographic metadata varied by source and participant and was provided uncurated.

The germline V gene encodes CDR1 LNHDA and CDR2 SQIVND (reference sequence). Ends trimmed: V by 3 bases, J by 2 bases; bases unmatched to a gene: 15. The CDR3 contains 20 residues, cysteine and phenylalanine counted. The DNA shown is the 60-base CDR3, in frame from base 1. TCRbeta CDR3 regions were amplified from genomic DNA by means of the immunoSEQ Assay, a bias-controlled multiplex PCR. Per the source publication's procedure: The number of nucleated cells in each sample was estimated from the amplification of reference gene primers within the assay. To quantify the absolute abundance of each unique TCRbeta CDR3 rearrangement, sequence reads were collapsed and filtered. Productive Simpson clonality was computed per sample as the square root of Simpson's diversity index over productive rearrangements. This is the immuneACCESS table as TCRdb keeps it, with only in-frame sequences that have V and J called. A part of the clones is gone; compared with another copy, unresolved V genes explain less than half, and the rest is unexplained. V and J calls and clone size are copied from that table; D and trimming were computed from the DNA. The sample table holds 200,000 to 250,000 clones, of which about nine tenths were seen once. Clones ranked in the top ten supply more than 0.8% of the sample.

One collaborating source in Seattle enrolled patients while the patients were actively infected and followed the patients over time throughout the course of disease. Collaborating institutions collected whole blood in K2EDTA tubes following their own protocols. For TCRbeta analysis, collaborators shipped samples in one of three forms: frozen whole blood, isolated PBMCs, or DNA extracted from either of those sample types. This receptor was taken from a man aged 30 to 45 with COVID-19, enrolled during active disease. Sequencing input: peripheral blood. This chain joins TRBV19 to TRBJ1-5, and TRBD1 matches 11 of the central bases. The CDR3 region: CASSIETGTGGIWGNQPQHF. The bases read TGTGCCAGTAGTATTGAAACCGGGACAGGGGGAATTTGGGGCAATCAGCCCCAGCATTTT. The CDR3, completed at both ends by the reference TRBV19 and TRBJ1-5 genes, gives the full variable domain DGGITQSPKYLFRKEGQNVTLSCEQNLNHDAMYWYRQDPGQGLRLIYYSQIVNDFQKGDIAEGYSVSREKKESFPLTVTSAQKNPTAFYLCASSIETGTGGIWGNQPQHFGDGTRLSIL.